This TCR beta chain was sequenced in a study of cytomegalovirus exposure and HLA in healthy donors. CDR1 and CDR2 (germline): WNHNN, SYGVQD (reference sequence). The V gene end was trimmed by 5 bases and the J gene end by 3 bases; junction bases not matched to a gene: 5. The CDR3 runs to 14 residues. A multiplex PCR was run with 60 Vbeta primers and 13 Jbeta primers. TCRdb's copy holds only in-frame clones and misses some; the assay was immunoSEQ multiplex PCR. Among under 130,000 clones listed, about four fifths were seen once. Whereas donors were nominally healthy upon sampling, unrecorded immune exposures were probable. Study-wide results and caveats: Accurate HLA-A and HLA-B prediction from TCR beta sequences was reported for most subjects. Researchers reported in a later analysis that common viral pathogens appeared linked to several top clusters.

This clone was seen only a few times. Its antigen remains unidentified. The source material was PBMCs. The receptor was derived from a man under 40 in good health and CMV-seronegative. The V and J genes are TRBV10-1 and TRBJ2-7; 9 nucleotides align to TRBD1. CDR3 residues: CASSWDRDGYEQYF. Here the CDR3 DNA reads TGCGCCAGCAGTTGGGACAGGGATGGCTACGAGCAGTACTTC.